This T cell receptor (beta chain) was identified in a study of CD8 T cells in Susac syndrome. Study-level information: The Susac syndrome patients were therapy-naive, on corticosteroids, or on intravenous immunoglobulin alone at blood draw. Findings and limits, study-wide: An acknowledgment was made by the study that its TCR sequencing and HLA analysis involved relatively few individuals.

Per the germline V gene, CDR1 is GTSNPN and CDR2 is SVGIG (reference sequence). Trimming took 0 bases from V and 3 from J; bases not matched to a gene: 5. This CDR3 is built from 16 residues. On this clonotype: The target antigen is unknown.

Sequencing of TCR beta was undertaken in CD8+ and CD4+ T cells derived from blood. The CD8+ and CD4+ T cells were isolated magnetically using a negative isolation approach, whereas the TEMRA cells were enriched by FACS. Random-hexamer reverse transcription was applied to about 0.45 to 1 ug RNA. TCRdb analysed the immunoSEQ multiplex PCR reads with MiXCR anew, one entry per CDR3 protein. The data show about 180,000 distinct CDR3 sequences, approximately 95% seen once. V and J are TRBV30 and TRBJ2-7; 13 bases fit TRBD2. This receptor was taken from a human donor with Susac syndrome. Sample: CD4+ T cells from PBMCs. The CDR3 bases are TGTGCCTGGAGTGTCTTAGGGACTAGCGGGAACTACGAGCAGTACTTC. Translation gives CAWSVLGTSGNYEQYF. Full variable domain (outside the CDR3, taken from reference TRBV30 and TRBJ2-7): SQTIHQWPATLVQPVGSPLSLECTVEGTSNPNLYWYRQAAGRGLQLLFYSVGIGQISSEVPQNLSASRPQDRQFILSSKKLLLSDSGFYLCAWSVLGTSGNYEQYFGPGTRLTVT.